This T cell receptor (beta chain) was documented in a study of spatial heterogeneity in lung cancer. The sample holds a few counts of this clonotype. Time point of the sample: sample taken at primary tumor resection. Extraction of whole RNA from tumor, nontumor lung or frozen PBMC preceded unsorted sequencing. TCRdb used MiXCR to reprocess the 5' RACE reads, holding one entry per CDR3 protein. The sample carries 20,000 to 25,000 distinct CDR3 sequences, around 4.6% recorded once. CDR3 length: 12 amino acids. V was cut by 4 bases and J by 7 bases, with 10 bases left in between. Germline V gives CDR1 SGHDN, CDR2 FVKESK.

The receptor was isolated from a male donor with early-stage non-small cell lung cancer. The starting material was PBMCs, obtained at surgery. This chain joins TRBV14 and TRBJ1-1; D is unclear. The CDR3 DNA is TGTGCCAGCAGCCCTCAAGAGAGTGAAGCTTTCTTT. Amino acid sequence: CASSPQESEAFF.